This T cell receptor (beta chain) was identified in a study of T cell responses to AZD1222 COVID-19 vaccine. Here immunoSEQ multiplex PCR was the method, and the copy in TCRdb shows in-frame clones only, minus some. Seen here are some 140,000 clones, 80% to 95% observed once, and the top ten hold around 3.1%. The CDR3 is 12 amino acids. Germline V CDR1 and CDR2: KGHSH, LQKENI. Between the trimmed V and J ends, which lost 3 bases and 6 bases, there was a span of 9 bases. Study outcomes and limitations: White British people made up most donors, females outnumbered males, and clonal diversity was possibly underestimated.

About this clone itself: The antigen remains unidentified.

The sample was peripheral blood, taken on day 0 of AZD1222 vaccination. The sequence was collected from an adult in good health. This chain joins TRBV18 and TRBJ2-7, with a weak D call TRBD1 (6 bases). CDR3 bases: TGTGCCAGCTCACCCGGACAGCCCGAGCAGTACTTC. Protein sequence: CASSPGQPEQYF.